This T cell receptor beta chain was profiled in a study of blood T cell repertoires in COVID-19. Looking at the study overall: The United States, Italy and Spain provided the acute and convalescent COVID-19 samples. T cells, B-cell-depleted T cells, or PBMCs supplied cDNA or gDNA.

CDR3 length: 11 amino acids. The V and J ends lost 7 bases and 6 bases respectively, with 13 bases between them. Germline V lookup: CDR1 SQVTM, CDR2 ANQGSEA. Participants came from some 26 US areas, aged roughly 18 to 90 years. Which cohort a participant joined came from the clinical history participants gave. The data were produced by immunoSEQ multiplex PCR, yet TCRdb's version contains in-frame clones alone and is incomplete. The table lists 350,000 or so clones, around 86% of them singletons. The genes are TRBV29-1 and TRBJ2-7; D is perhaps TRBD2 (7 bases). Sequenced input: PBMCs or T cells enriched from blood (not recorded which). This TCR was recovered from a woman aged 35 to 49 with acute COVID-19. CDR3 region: CSGLGGAEQYF. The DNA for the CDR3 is TGCAGCGGCTTAGGGGGGGCCGAGCAGTACTTC.